These 28 T cell receptor beta chains were sequenced from one sample in a study of Siglec-9 on CD8 T cells in melanoma. Repertoires were generated with immunoSEQ multiplex PCR, while TCRdb's copy carries only in-frame clones and drops some. The sample holds some 39,000 clones, around 82% seen once. The sequenced sample consisted of Siglec-9- CD8+ T cells sorted from blood. These receptor sequences come from a human donor in good health.

This chain uses TRBV10-1 with TRBJ1-1, with D possibly being TRBD1 (6 bases). V lost 3 bases to trimming and J lost 1 base, with 6 bases between them. Germline V gene data show CDR1 as WNHNN and CDR2 as SYGVQD (reference sequence). The CDR3 is made up of 13 amino acids. DNA for the CDR3: TGCGCCAGCAGTGAACAGGGGAACACTGAAGCTTTCTTT. It yields the protein CASSEQGNTEAFF.

The rearrangement links TRBV7-2 to TRBJ2-7; a weak D match, TRBD1 (6 bases). The CDR3 has 14 amino acids. V lost 2 bases and J lost 2, with 10 bases in between. Germline V lookup: CDR1 SGHTA, CDR2 FQGNSA. In DNA form, the CDR3 reads TGTGCCAGCAGCTTATGGGACACCACCTACGAGCAGTACTTC. Translating gives CASSLWDTTYEQYF. The variable domain in full, completed from reference TRBV7-2 and TRBJ2-7, reads GAGVSQSPSNKVTEKGKDVELRCDPISGHTALYWYRQSLGQGLEFLIYFQGNSAPDKSGLPSDRFSAERTGGSVSTLTIQRTQQEDSAVYLCASSLWDTTYEQYFGPGTRLTVT.

This clone has only one observation. V gene TRBV29-1 combines with J gene TRBJ2-1; either TRBD1 or TRBD2 may supply D (6 bases each). The CDR3 has 13 amino acids. The V gene lost 3 bases and the J gene lost 6 bases, with 12 bases spanning the gap. CDR1 and CDR2 (germline): SQVTM, ANQGSEA. This CDR3 reads CSVEQGRSNEQFF. In nucleotides, the CDR3 is TGCAGCGTTGAGCAGGGGAGGTCCAATGAGCAGTTCTTC.

The chain uses TRBV5-1 and TRBJ1-2; 9 positions match TRBD1. V lost 2 bases to trimming and J lost 8 bases; unmatched junction nucleotides: 7. The CDR3 loop spans 14 amino acids. Per germline, CDR1 SGHRS and CDR2 YFSETQ. The chain's CDR3 is CASSFGTGSRGYTF. CDR3 bases: TGCGCCAGCAGCTTCGGGACAGGGAGTCGAGGCTACACCTTC.

V and J are TRBV6-4 and TRBJ2-6; D may be TRBD2 (6 bases). The germline V and J ends were trimmed by 0 bases and 1 base, with 7 bases remaining between them. The germline gives CDR1 MRHNA, CDR2 SNTAGT. The CDR3 totals 16 residues. CDR3 coding DNA: TGTGCCAGCAGTGACTCGGCGGGGTCTGGGGCCAACGTCCTGACTTTC. Translated: CASSDSAGSGANVLTF.

The CDR3 DNA follows: TGTGCCAGCAGTTGGACTAGCGGTTACGAGCAGTACTTC. Amino acid sequence: CASSWTSGYEQYF. The rearrangement joins TRBV27 to TRBJ2-7, with TRBD2 matching 10 bases. Germline V lookup: CDR1 MNHEY, CDR2 SMNVEV (reference sequence). CDR3 size: 13 residues. V lost 4 bases to trimming and J lost 4 bases; unmatched junction nucleotides: 1.

As DNA, the CDR3 is TGTGCCAGCAGCTTAGTACGGGGACTGTATAGCAATCAGCCCCAGCATTTT. Translating gives CASSLVRGLYSNQPQHF. The chain combines TRBV7-8 with TRBJ1-5; TRBD1 might be the D (5 bases). CDR3 length equals 17 residues. Trimming shortened V by 1 base and J by 0 bases, and 13 bases separated the two germline ends. The germline V gene has CDR1 SGHVS and CDR2 FQNEAQ.

V gene TRBV6-5 combines with J gene TRBJ2-1; 9 nucleotides line up with TRBD2. Germline V CDR1 and CDR2: MNHEY, SVGAGI. This CDR3 comprises 15 residues. After removal of 4 bases from V and 8 bases from J, the junction contained 9 bases not matched to a gene. This CDR3 reads CASSFTGTSSDEQFF. DNA for the CDR3: TGTGCCAGCAGTTTTACCGGGACTAGCTCTGATGAGCAGTTCTTC.

The chain joins TRBV29-1 to TRBJ1-2; no firm D call. CDR1 and CDR2 (germline): SQVTM, ANQGSEA. V shed 6 bases and J shed 6 bases, with 11 bases lying between them. The CDR3 is 11 residues long. CDR3 sequence (DNA): TGCAGCGTAGACGACTTGGATGGCTACACCTTC. Translating gives CSVDDLDGYTF.

This clone was seen a few times. The J gene is TRBJ1-1, the V gene TRBV27; TRBD1 matches 9 bases. CDR3 length: 13 residues. With 6 bases clipped from V and 5 bases from J, the junction kept 4 bases outside the gene matches. Germline V gene lookup returns CDR1 MNHEY and CDR2 SMNVEV (reference sequence). CDR3 loop: CASRADRGTEAFF. The DNA for the CDR3 is TGTGCCAGCAGAGCAGACAGGGGGACTGAAGCTTTCTTT.

This clone was recorded a few times. This rearrangement joins TRBV7-9 to TRBJ1-1, with D hard to call. Trimming removed 1 base from V and 1 base from J, with 4 bases in between. The CDR3 totals 13 residues. The germline V gene encodes CDR1 SEHNR and CDR2 FQNEAQ (reference sequence). The CDR3 DNA follows: TGTGCCAGCAGCTTAGGGGAGAACACTGAAGCTTTCTTT. Protein: CASSLGENTEAFF.

This rearrangement joins TRBV7-9 to TRBJ2-1; no definite D call. CDR3 length: 15 residues. V lost 8 bases and J lost 0, with 14 bases in between. Germline CDR1 and CDR2: SEHNR and FQNEAQ (reference sequence). DNA of the CDR3: TGTGCCAGCGGCCGACCTGGAAGCTCCTACAATGAGCAGTTCTTC. Its protein is CASGRPGSSYNEQFF.

The rearrangement joins TRBV11-2 to TRBJ2-7; D is tentatively TRBD1 or TRBD2 (5 bases each). The germline CDR1 and CDR2 sequences are SGHAT and FQNNGV. There are 15 residues in the CDR3. Trimming removed 3 bases from V and 0 bases from J, with 12 bases in between. CDR3: CASSFDSRGSYEQYF. CDR3 DNA: TGTGCCAGCAGCTTCGACAGCCGGGGCTCCTACGAGCAGTACTTC.

The chain carries TRBV5-1 and TRBJ1-6, with 7 bases aligning to TRBD1. The germline CDR1 and CDR2 sequences are SGHRS and YFSETQ. With V trimmed by 2 bases and J by 5 bases, 4 bases remained unmatched. The CDR3 covers 15 residues. The CDR3 sequence: CASSLEGANNSPLHF. CDR3 nucleotide sequence: TGCGCCAGCAGCTTAGAGGGGGCCAATAATTCACCCCTCCACTTT. Full variable domain (rest looked up from reference TRBV5-1 and TRBJ1-6): KAGVTQTPRYLIKTRGQQVTLSCSPISGHRSVSWYQQTPGQGLQFLFEYFSETQRNKGNFPGRFSGRQFSNSRSEMNVSTLELGDSALYLCASSLEGANNSPLHFGNGTRLTVT.

The chain is built from TRBV27 and TRBJ2-2; 7 bases are a match to TRBD1. The CDR3 spans 15 residues. The V gene's germline CDR1 is MNHEY and CDR2 SMNVEV (reference sequence). The junction had 6 bases not matched to a gene; V was cut back by 3 bases and J by 5 bases. CDR3 sequence (DNA): TGTGCCAGCAGTTTCCGGGACAGTGGGACCGGGGAGCTGTTTTTT. Amino acid sequence: CASSFRDSGTGELFF.

This clone was seen a single time. V and J are TRBV19 and TRBJ1-5; D remains unclear. The CDR3 runs to 19 residues. In germline, CDR1 is LNHDA, CDR2 SQIVND (reference sequence). This CDR3 is CALSSPDHRRSYSNQPQHF. Here the CDR3 DNA reads TGTGCTCTCAGTAGCCCTGACCACCGCAGGTCGTATAGCAATCAGCCCCAGCATTTT.

This sequence joins TRBV11-2 and TRBJ2-1; D gene unclear. Germline V CDR1 and CDR2: SGHAT, FQNNGV. The V end was cut by 0 bases, the J end by 1 base, with 10 bases between. The CDR3 has 16 amino acids. CDR3 residues: CASSLDSRLSYNEQFF. The CDR3 nucleotides read TGTGCCAGCAGCTTAGACAGCCGCCTATCCTACAATGAGCAGTTCTTC.

The V gene is TRBV7-9, the J gene TRBJ1-4; no clear D. Germline CDR1 is SEHNR and CDR2 is FQNEAQ (reference sequence). CDR3 length equals 11 residues. V was clipped by 2 bases and J by 7 bases, with 2 bases between them. This CDR3 is CASSLSEKLFF. In DNA form, the CDR3 reads TGTGCCAGCAGCTTAAGTGAAAAACTGTTTTTT.

The chain recombines TRBV12-5 with TRBJ1-1; D possibly corresponds to TRBD1 (5 bases). The CDR3 is 13 residues long. Germline CDR1 LGHNT, CDR2 FRNRAP. V gave up 2 bases and J gave up 7 bases, with 11 bases separating them. The CDR3 here is CASGLFPGLEAFF. CDR3 nucleotides: TGTGCTAGTGGTTTGTTCCCGGGACTTGAAGCTTTCTTT.

The chain uses TRBV9 and TRBJ2-3; either TRBD1 or TRBD2 may supply D (6 bases each). Trimming left V 0 bases short and J 2 bases short, with 13 bases between. The CDR3 is 16 amino acids. CDR1 and CDR2 (germline): SGDLS, YYNGEE. Here the CDR3 reads CASSVATGTSTDTQYF. CDR3 coding DNA: TGTGCCAGCAGCGTAGCAACAGGGACTTCCACAGATACGCAGTATTTT.

The rearrangement uses TRBV27 and TRBJ2-7; D may be TRBD2 (6 bases). The length of the CDR3 is 15 residues. CDR1 is MNHEY and CDR2 is SMNVEV in the germline V gene (reference sequence). The V end lost 3 bases, the J end lost 2 bases, and 14 bases lay between the germline ends. CDR3 in DNA: TGTGCCAGCAGTTTTGTCGGGAGTGTGGCCTACGAGCAGTACTTC. This codes for CASSFVGSVAYEQYF.

This sequence joins TRBV30 and TRBJ2-3, with TRBD2 identical over 7 bases. CDR1 is GTSNPN, CDR2 SVGIG, per germline (reference sequence). The CDR3 has 13 amino acids. Trimming removed 3 bases from V and 3 bases from J; junction bases left unmatched: 3. The CDR3: CAWRGRETDTQYF. In nucleotides, the CDR3 is TGTGCCTGGAGAGGGCGGGAGACAGATACGCAGTATTTT.

V is TRBV5-4 and J is TRBJ2-7; 7 nucleotides agree with TRBD2. CDR3 size: 14 residues. V lost 3 bases to trimming and J lost 6 bases; unmatched junction nucleotides: 9. Germline V gene data show CDR1 as SGHNT and CDR2 as YYREEE (reference sequence). The CDR3 DNA is TGTGCCAGCAGCTCGGAGACTAGCATGTTCGAGCAGTACTTC. Residues: CASSSETSMFEQYF.

This rearrangement joins TRBV29-1 to TRBJ1-2; D is ambiguous. The CDR3 is 15 amino acids. Germline CDR1 is SQVTM and CDR2 is ANQGSEA. The V gene lost 0 bases and the J gene lost 0 bases, with 11 bases spanning the gap. CDR3 in amino acids: CSVEDTVGANYGYTF. CDR3 nucleotide sequence: TGCAGCGTTGAAGACACAGTGGGCGCTAACTATGGCTACACCTTC.

V is TRBV30 and J is TRBJ1-1; D is perhaps TRBD1 (5 bases). The germline gives CDR1 GTSNPN, CDR2 SVGIG (reference sequence). CDR3 length: 12 amino acids. V was shortened by 3 bases and J by 6 bases, with 11 bases between the two germline ends. The CDR3 loop is CAWSPGEAEAFF. The CDR3 DNA reads as TGTGCCTGGAGCCCGGGGGAAGCTGAAGCTTTCTTT.

The rearrangement links TRBV27 to TRBJ2-1; no definite D call. CDR1 and CDR2 (germline): MNHEY, SMNVEV (reference sequence). Between the trimmed V and J ends, which lost 5 bases and 5 bases, there was a span of 16 bases. CDR3 length equals 15 residues. CDR3 loop: CASSPSLGYDNEQFF. The CDR3 region has the DNA TGTGCCAGCAGTCCCAGTTTGGGCTACGACAATGAGCAGTTCTTC.

V is TRBV29-1 and J is TRBJ2-3, with D maybe TRBD2 (5 bases). Germline V gives CDR1 SQVTM, CDR2 ANQGSEA. V was pared by 0 bases and J by 4 bases, with 5 bases between. CDR3 size: 12 residues. DNA of the CDR3: TGCAGCGTTGAAGAGGAGGCAGATACGCAGTATTTT. Translated: CSVEEEADTQYF.

The V and J genes are TRBV11-2 and TRBJ1-2; D gene unclear. Germline V lookup: CDR1 SGHAT, CDR2 FQNNGV. This CDR3 spans 12 amino acids. Trimming stripped 6 bases from V and 2 bases from J, with 7 bases between. The CDR3 is CASSSPNYGYTF. The DNA of the CDR3 is TGTGCCAGCAGTTCCCCCAACTATGGCTACACCTTC.